This TCR beta chain was sequenced in a study of graft-versus-host responses after intestinal transplantation. For the study at large: Grafts were multivisceral, liver-intestinal, or isolated intestinal. Among the recipients, all got anti-thymocyte globulin induction and then tacrolimus and steroids for approximately 3 years.

Deletions cut 1 base from V and 1 base from J, with 4 bases between. The CDR3 loop spans 13 amino acids. Germline CDR1 reads SEHNR; CDR2 reads FQNEAQ (reference sequence). On this clone: What it recognizes is unknown.

Study results and limitations: Analysis identified GvH clones in recipient marrow, with some appearing first in ileum or blood. Allografts of patients with graft-donor T cell macrochimerism showed high graft-versus-host to host-versus-graft clone ratios.

TCRdb's copy holds only in-frame clones and misses some; the assay was immunoSEQ multiplex PCR. The data show more than 80,000 clones, 88% seen once. This sample comprised unstimulated CD4+ T cells sorted from spleen or lymph node cells, obtained before transplant. This chain uses TRBV7-9 with TRBJ2-5, with D uncertain. This clonotype originated in a human donor who was the organ donor for an intestinal transplant. The CDR3 nucleotides read TGTGCCAGCAGCTTAGGAGGCCAAGAGACCCAGTACTTC. Protein product: CASSLGGQETQYF.